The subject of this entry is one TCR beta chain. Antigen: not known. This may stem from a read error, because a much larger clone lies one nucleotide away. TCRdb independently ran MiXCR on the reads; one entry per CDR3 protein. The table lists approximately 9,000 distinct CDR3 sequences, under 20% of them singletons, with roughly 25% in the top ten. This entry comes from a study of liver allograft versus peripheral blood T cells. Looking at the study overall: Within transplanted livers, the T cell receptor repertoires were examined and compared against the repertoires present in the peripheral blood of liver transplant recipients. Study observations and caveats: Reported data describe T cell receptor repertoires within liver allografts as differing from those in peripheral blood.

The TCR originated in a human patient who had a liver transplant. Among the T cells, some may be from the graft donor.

The CDR3 protein is CASISGYTEASF. For the CDR3, the DNA is TGTGCCAGCATCTCAGGGTACACTGAAGCTTCCTTT. The chain carries TRBV7-2 and TRBJ1-1; D is perhaps TRBD1 (5 bases). In germline, CDR1 is SGHTA, CDR2 FQGNSA. The CDR3 spans 12 residues.